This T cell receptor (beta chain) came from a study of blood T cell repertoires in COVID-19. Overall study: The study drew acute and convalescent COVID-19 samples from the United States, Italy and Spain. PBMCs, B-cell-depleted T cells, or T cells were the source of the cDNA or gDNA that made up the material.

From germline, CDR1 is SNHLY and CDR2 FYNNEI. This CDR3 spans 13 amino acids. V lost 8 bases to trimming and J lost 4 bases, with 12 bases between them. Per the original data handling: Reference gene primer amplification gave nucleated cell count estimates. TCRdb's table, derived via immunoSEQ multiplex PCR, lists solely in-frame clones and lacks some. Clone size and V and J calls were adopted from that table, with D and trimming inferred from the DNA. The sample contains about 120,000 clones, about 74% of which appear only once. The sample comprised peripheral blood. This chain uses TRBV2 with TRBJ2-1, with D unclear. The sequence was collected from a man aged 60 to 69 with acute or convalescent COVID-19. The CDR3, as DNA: TGTGCCAGCGGCGGCCTACAATACAATGAGCAGTTCTTC. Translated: CASGGLQYNEQFF.